Sequencing of this T cell receptor beta chain was carried out in a study of blood T cell repertoires in COVID-19. For the study at large: Material from acute and convalescent COVID-19 was sourced from the United States, Italy and Spain. T cells, B-cell-depleted T cells, or PBMCs provided the cDNA or gDNA that served as material.

Methods used by the authors: Counts of nucleated cells, estimated from reference gene primer amplification, were obtained. The assay was immunoSEQ multiplex PCR, and TCRdb's table has in-frame clones only and misses some. The D gene and trimming were derived from the DNA, and the V and J assignments and clone size from that table. Of fewer than 65,000 clones listed, approximately 87% are singletons. V was trimmed by 0 bases and J by 7 bases, leaving 15 bases between them. The CDR3 consists of 15 residues. Germline CDR1 SGHRS, CDR2 YFSETQ. The receptor comes from a human donor in a cohort sampled during active COVID-19. The source material was peripheral blood. This chain links TRBV5-1 with TRBJ2-3; TRBD2 is a possible D gene (5 bases). CDR3 sequence (DNA): TGCGCCAGCAGCTTGGCCGGGGTTGGGGAAAATACGCAGTATTTT. This sequence encodes CASSLAGVGENTQYF.